The sample holds one count of the clone carrying this T cell receptor (beta chain). iRepertoire HTBI primers and Arm-PCR of CDR3 regions built TCR beta libraries. A single record per CDR3 protein comes from TCRdb applying MiXCR to the multiplex PCR reads. The sample consists of around 420,000 distinct CDR3 sequences, over 14% of them appearing once. The sample comes from a study of regulatory T cells in long-lasting Graves disease. There are 14 residues in the CDR3. Germline V gives CDR1 MDHEN, CDR2 SYDVKM. V lost 6 bases, J lost 1 base, and 12 bases lay in between. Time point defined: newly diagnosed GD, antithyroid drugs for less than 3 months. With RNA extracted from PBMCs as input, the TCR library was made. The data were also submitted as part of a second study, on T cells in Graves' hyperthyroidism and ophthalmopathy. That source adds: When the TCR CDR3 underwent first-round RT-PCR, the HTBI primer set was used.

The sequencing here drew on peripheral blood mononuclear cells (PBMCs), taken at new diagnosis, from a patient treated with antithyroid drugs. The V and J genes are TRBV28 and TRBJ2-5, with D tentatively TRBD1 or TRBD2 (5 bases each). The source of this sequence is a woman aged 40-49 years with Graves disease. The CDR3 loop is CASSPWGSQETQYF. The CDR3 region has the DNA TGTGCCAGCAGCCCGTGGGGGAGCCAAGAGACCCAGTACTTC.